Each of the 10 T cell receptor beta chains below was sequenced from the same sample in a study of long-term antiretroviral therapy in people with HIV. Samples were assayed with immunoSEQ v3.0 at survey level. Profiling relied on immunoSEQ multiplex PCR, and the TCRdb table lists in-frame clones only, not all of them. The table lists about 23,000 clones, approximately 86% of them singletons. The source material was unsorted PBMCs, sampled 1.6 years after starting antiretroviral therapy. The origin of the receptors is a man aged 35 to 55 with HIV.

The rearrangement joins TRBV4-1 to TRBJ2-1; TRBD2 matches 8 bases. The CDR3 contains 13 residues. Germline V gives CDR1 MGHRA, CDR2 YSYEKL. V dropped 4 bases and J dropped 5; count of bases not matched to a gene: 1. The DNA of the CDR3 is TGCGCCAGCAGCCCGGGACTAGACAATGAGCAGTTCTTC. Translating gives CASSPGLDNEQFF.

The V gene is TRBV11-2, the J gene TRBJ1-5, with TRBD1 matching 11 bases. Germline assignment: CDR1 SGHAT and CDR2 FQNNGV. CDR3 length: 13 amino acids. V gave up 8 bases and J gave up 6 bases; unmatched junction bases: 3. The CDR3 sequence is CASGTGGSQPQHF. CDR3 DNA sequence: TGTGCCAGCGGGACAGGGGGAAGTCAGCCCCAGCATTTT.

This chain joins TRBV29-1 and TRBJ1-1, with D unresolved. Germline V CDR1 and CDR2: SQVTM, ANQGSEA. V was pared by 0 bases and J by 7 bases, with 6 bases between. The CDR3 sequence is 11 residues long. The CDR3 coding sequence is TGCAGCGTTGAAGATGGGAGTGAAGCTTTCTTT. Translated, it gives CSVEDGSEAFF.

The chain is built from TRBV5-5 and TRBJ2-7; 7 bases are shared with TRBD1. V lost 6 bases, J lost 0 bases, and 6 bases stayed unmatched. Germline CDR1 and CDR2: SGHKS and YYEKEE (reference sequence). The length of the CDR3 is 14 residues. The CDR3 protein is CASNPTGFSYEQYF. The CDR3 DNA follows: TGTGCCAGCAACCCGACAGGGTTCTCCTACGAGCAGTACTTC. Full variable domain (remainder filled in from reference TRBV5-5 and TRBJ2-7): DAGVTQSPTHLIKTRGQQVTLRCSPISGHKSVSWYQQVLGQGPQFIFQYYEKEERGRGNFPDRFSARQFPNYSSELNVNALLLGDSALYLCASNPTGFSYEQYFGPGTRLTVT.

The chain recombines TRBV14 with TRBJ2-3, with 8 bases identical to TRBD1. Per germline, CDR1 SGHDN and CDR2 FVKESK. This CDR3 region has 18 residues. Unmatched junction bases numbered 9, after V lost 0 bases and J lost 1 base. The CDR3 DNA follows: TGTGCCAGCAGCCAAGATCTGGACAGGGAAGAGGGCACAGATACGCAGTATTTT. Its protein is CASSQDLDREEGTDTQYF.

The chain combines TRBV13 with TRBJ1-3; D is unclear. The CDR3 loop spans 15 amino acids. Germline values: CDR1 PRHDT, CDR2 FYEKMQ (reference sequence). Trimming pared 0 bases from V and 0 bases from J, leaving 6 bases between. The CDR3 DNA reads TGTGCCAGCAGCTTAGGGCACATCTCTGGAAACACCATATATTTT. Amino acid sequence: CASSLGHISGNTIYF.

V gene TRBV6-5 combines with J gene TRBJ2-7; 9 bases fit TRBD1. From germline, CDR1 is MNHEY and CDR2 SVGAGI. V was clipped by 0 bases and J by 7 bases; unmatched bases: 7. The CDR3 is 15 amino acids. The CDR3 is CASSYSGTGSWEQYF. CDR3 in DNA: TGTGCCAGCAGTTACTCGGGGACAGGGTCATGGGAGCAGTACTTC.

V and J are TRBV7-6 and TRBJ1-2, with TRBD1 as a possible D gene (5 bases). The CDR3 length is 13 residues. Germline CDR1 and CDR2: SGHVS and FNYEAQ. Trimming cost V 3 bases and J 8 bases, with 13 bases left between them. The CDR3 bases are TGTGCCAGCAGCTTGAGGGGAGCAGAAGGCTACACCTTC. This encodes CASSLRGAEGYTF.

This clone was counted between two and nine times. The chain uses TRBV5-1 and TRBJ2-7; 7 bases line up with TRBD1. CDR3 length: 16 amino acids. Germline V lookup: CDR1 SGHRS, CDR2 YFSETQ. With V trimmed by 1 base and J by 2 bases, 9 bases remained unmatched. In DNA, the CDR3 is TGCGCCAGCAGCTTGAGGACTCGGGACAGCCCCTACGAGCAGTACTTC. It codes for CASSLRTRDSPYEQYF.

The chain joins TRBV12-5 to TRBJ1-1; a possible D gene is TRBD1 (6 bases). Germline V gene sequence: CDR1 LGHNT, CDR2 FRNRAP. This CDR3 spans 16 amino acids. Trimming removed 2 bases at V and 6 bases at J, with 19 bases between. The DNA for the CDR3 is TGTGCTAGTGGTTTGTTCCAGGGGAGGCTTTTCCCTGAAGCTTTCTTT. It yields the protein CASGLFQGRLFPEAFF.